Detailed here is one T cell receptor beta chain. The sample belongs to a study of blood T cell repertoires in COVID-19. Assay used: immunoSEQ multiplex PCR; TCRdb lists only in-frame clones, some missing. The data show around 200,000 clones, with 88% seen just once and roughly 2.5% held by the top ten. From germline, CDR1 is DFQATT and CDR2 SNEGSKA (reference sequence). V was cut by 2 bases and J by 1 base, with 3 bases left in between. This CDR3 region has 11 residues. The chain combines TRBV20-1 with TRBJ2-7; D is ambiguous. This clonotype was obtained from a woman in her twenties or thirties who had recovered from COVID-19. The sequenced sample was PBMCs or T cells enriched from blood (not recorded which). CDR3 in amino acids: CSARISYEQYF. DNA for the CDR3: TGCAGTGCTAGAATATCCTACGAGCAGTACTTC.